The entry below gives a single T cell receptor (beta chain) sequence along with its context. Its antigen is unidentified. A process of 5'RACE template switching, which added a universal primer site and UMIs, was used to make TCR cDNA. Each CDR3 protein is one row after TCRdb ran MiXCR on the 5' RACE reads. The sample carries some 120,000 distinct CDR3 sequences, roughly 15% recorded once. The data belong to a study of T cells after yellow fever vaccination. General study results and limits: Detected again after the booster were most primary-vaccination clones, at approximately 95% CD4 and approximately 87% CD8.

In germline, CDR1 is LGHNA, CDR2 YSLEER. The V and J ends lost 4 bases and 3 bases respectively, with 9 bases between them. This CDR3 has 13 amino acids. V usage is TRBV4-3 and J usage is TRBJ1-1; no definite D call. The sequence was obtained from a man younger than 35 who received the YFV17D yellow fever vaccine. Sequencing used CD8+ T cells sorted from PBMCs, obtained 5 days after the yellow fever booster vaccination. Written as DNA, the CDR3 is TGCGCCAGCAGCCGCGTGGGAGACACTGAAGCTTTCTTT. This encodes CASSRVGDTEAFF.